This T cell receptor (beta chain) was documented in a study of CXCR3-negative and CXCR3-positive naive CD8 T cells. For the study at large: Cumulative TRB read yield was around 140 million, averaging about 1.5 +/- 0.3 million per library.

Concerning this clonotype itself: Its antigen is unidentified.

Study results and limitations: Partly lower CXCR3 expression followed cryopreservation, and most assays relied on fresh PBMCs. Naive subsets were similarly diverse, while memory CD8+ repertoires were much less diverse.

The method, 5' RACE with UMI labels, was used to prepare the TRB cDNA libraries. TCRdb re-called the 5' RACE reads; one entry per CDR3 protein, DNA not given. The listing records 150,000 or so distinct CDR3 sequences. The CDR3 covers 14 residues. Germline values: CDR1 MGHRA, CDR2 YSYEKL. The chain is built from TRBV4-1 and TRBJ2-1; the TCRdb D gene call, TRBD2, has no DNA to confirm it. This TCR was sampled from a human donor in good health. Some clones in this sample may be carry-over from other donors' samples. The specimen sequenced was naive CXCR3- CD8+ T cells from blood. Subset indicated: CD45RO-CCR7+CD27+CD95- naive CD8+ T cells lacking CXCR3 (TNR3-). The chain's CDR3 is CASSQETRGDEQFF.